One and the same sample provided the 5 T cell receptor beta chains below, sequenced in a study of Graves' ophthalmopathy and Graves' hyperthyroidism. Using RNA transcripts, the TCR beta CDR3 regions were amplified. Second-round multiplex PCR followed a first-round RT-PCR using HTBI primers. TCRdb re-derived calls from the multiplex PCR reads in MiXCR, one entry per CDR3 protein. The table shows some 1.1 million distinct CDR3 sequences, with roughly 35% occurring only once. The sequencing input was peripheral blood or thyroid tissue (not recorded which). Receptor source: an adult man with Graves' hyperthyroidism.

This clonotype was detected ten times or more. The V gene is TRBV11-2, the J gene TRBJ1-1; no clear D gene. Trimming pared 5 bases from V and 4 bases from J, leaving 11 bases between. Per the germline V gene, CDR1 is SGHAT and CDR2 is FQNNGV. The CDR3 runs 13 residues. CDR3 region: CASSPRPTTEAFF. The DNA of the CDR3 is TGTGCCAGCAGCCCGCGGCCTACCACTGAAGCTTTCTTT.

Note on this clonotype: A read error may be the cause here, since a much bigger clone is one base away. The chain employs TRBV15 and TRBJ2-7, with D unclear. The ends were cut back, 5 bases at V and 6 bases at J, with 14 bases in the middle. CDR1 LNHNV and CDR2 YYDKDF come from the germline V gene (reference sequence). The length of the CDR3 is 13 residues. The DNA of the CDR3 is TGTGCCACCAGCGTAGATCCTCCGTCCGAGCAGTACTTC. This translates into CATSVDPPSEQYF.

This clonotype was seen a handful of times. The chain is built from TRBV12-3 or TRBV12-4 and TRBJ2-5; TRBD1 matches 8 bases. The CDR3 totals 16 residues. J was trimmed by 7 bases and V by 2 bases; bases with no gene match: 12. CDR3 protein: CASSLRGTGARGTQYF. The CDR3 nucleotides are TGTGCCAGCAGTTTACGGGGGACAGGTGCTCGGGGGACCCAGTACTTC.

V usage is TRBV10-2 and J usage is TRBJ2-7, with 14 bases that match TRBD2. The CDR3 length is 15 residues. Germline CDR1 and CDR2: WSHSY and SAAADI. Losses at the gene ends were 4 bases for V and 7 bases for J; bases not matched to a gene: 6. The CDR3 DNA reads TGCGCCAGCAGTGCCGGACTAGCGGGAGGTGGGGAGCAGTACTTC. Protein: CASSAGLAGGGEQYF.

This clonotype was picked up a small number of times. The genes are TRBV7-8 and TRBJ2-7, with a possible D match to TRBD2 (5 bases). Germline V gene data show CDR1 as SGHVS and CDR2 as FQNEAQ. This CDR3 is built from 15 residues. V lost 4 bases to trimming and J lost 2 bases, with 15 bases between them. The CDR3 is CASSSSHGGAYEQYF. In nucleotides, the CDR3 is TGTGCCAGCAGCTCCTCCCATGGAGGAGCCTACGAGCAGTACTTC. The whole variable domain, remainder taken from reference TRBV7-8 and TRBJ2-7, is GAGVSQSPRYKVAKRGQDVALRCDPISGHVSLFWYQQALGQGPEFLTYFQNEAQLDKSGLPSDRFFAERPEGSVSTLKIQRTQQEDSAVYLCASSSSHGGAYEQYFGPGTRLTVT.